This TCR beta chain came from a study of OX40 agonist ivuxolimab in advanced cancers. This CDR3 contains 13 residues. The V end was cut by 4 bases, the J end by 4 bases, with 12 bases between. The germline CDR1 and CDR2 sequences are SGHRS and YFSETQ. Profiling relied on immunoSEQ multiplex PCR, and the TCRdb table lists in-frame clones only, not all of them. The profile covers 87,000 or so clones, with about 85% appearing a single time and 3% to 4% taken by the ten largest. V usage is TRBV5-1 and J usage is TRBJ2-7; D uncertain. The clonotype was recovered from an adult with an advanced solid tumor such as melanoma, head and neck, liver or kidney cancer. This sample comprised CD4+ or CD8+ T cells sorted from blood, obtained in a trial of the OX40 agonist ivuxolimab. The CDR3 sequence: CASSPDRLYEQYF. In DNA, the CDR3 is TGCGCCAGCAGCCCGGACCGATTATACGAGCAGTACTTC.